This T cell receptor beta chain emerged from a study of blood T cell repertoires in COVID-19. On the study more broadly: Whether acute or convalescent, the COVID-19 samples came from the United States, Italy and Spain. The cDNA or gDNA used as material had been derived from T cells, B-cell-depleted T cells, or PBMCs.

Original methodology: Amplifying reference gene primers gave estimates of nucleated cell counts. Assay: immunoSEQ multiplex PCR; the TCRdb copy retains only in-frame clones and omits some. The D gene and trimming were derived from the DNA, and the V and J assignments and clone size from that table. The profile shows 90,000 to 120,000 clones, about 90% of them singletons. This clone was seen only once. Germline loops: CDR1 KGHDR, CDR2 SFDVKD. Trimming took 5 bases from V and 0 from J, leaving 7 bases between them. This CDR3 is 13 amino acids long. Specimen: peripheral blood. This chain connects TRBV24-1 to TRBJ2-7, with D possibly matching TRBD1 (5 bases). The origin of this receptor is a man aged 40-55 years with active or convalescent COVID-19. CDR3 in DNA: TGTGCCACCAGTGTCACAGGCTCCTACGAGCAGTACTTC. Its protein product is CATSVTGSYEQYF.